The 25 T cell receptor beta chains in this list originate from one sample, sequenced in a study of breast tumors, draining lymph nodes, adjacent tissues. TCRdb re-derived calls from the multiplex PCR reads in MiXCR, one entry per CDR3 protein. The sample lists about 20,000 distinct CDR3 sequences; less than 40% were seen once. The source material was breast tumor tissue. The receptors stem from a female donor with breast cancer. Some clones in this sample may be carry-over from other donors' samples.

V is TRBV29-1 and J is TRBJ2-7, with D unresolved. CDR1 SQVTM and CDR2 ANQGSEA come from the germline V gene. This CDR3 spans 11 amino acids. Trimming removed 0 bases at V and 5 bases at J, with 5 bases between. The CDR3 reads CSVEDGHEQYF. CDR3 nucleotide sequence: TGCAGCGTTGAAGATGGACACGAGCAGTACTTC.

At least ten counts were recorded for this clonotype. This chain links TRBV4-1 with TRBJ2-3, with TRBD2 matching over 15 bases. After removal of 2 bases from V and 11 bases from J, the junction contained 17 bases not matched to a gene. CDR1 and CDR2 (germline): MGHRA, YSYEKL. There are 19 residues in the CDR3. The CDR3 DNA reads TGCGCCAGCAGCCAAACAAAAGGACTAGCGGGAGGGCTCGACCAAGGGCAGTATTTT. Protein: CASSQTKGLAGGLDQGQYF.

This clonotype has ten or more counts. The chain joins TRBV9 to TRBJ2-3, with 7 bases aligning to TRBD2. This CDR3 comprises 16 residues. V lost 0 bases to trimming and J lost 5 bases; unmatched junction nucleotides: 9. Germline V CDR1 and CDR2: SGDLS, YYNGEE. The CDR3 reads CASSVAQSGGGDTQYF. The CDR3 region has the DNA TGTGCCAGCAGCGTAGCACAGTCGGGGGGTGGAGATACGCAGTATTTT. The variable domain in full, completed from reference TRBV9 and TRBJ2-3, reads DSGVTQTPKHLITATGQRVTLRCSPRSGDLSVYWYQQSLDQGLQFLIQYYNGEERAKGNILERFSAQQFPDLHSELNLSSLELGDSALYFCASSVAQSGGGDTQYFGPGTRLTVL.

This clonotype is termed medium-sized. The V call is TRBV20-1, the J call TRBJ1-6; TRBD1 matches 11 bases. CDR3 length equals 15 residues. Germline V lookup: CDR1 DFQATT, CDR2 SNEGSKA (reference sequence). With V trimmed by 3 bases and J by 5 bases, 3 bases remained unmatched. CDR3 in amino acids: CSASGTGGNNSPLHF. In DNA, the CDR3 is TGCAGTGCTAGTGGGACAGGGGGGAATAATTCACCCCTCCACTTT.

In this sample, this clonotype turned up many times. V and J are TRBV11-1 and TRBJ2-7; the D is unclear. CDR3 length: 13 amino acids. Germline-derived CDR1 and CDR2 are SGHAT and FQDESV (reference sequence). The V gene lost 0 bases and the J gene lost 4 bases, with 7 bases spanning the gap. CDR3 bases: TGTGCCAGCAGCTTAGCGTATGGATACGAGCAGTACTTC. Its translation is CASSLAYGYEQYF.

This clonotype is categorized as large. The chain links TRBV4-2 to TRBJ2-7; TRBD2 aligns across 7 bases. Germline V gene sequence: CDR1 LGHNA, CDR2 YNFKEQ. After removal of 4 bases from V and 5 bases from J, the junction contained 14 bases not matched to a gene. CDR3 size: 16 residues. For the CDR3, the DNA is TGTGCCAGCAGCCTCAGTAGCGGGTTCGTCGGGAACGAGCAGTACTTC. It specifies CASSLSSGFVGNEQYF.

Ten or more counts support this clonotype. As DNA, the CDR3 is TGCAGTTCGAGGGGTGGAGCTGAAAAACTGTTTTTT. As protein: CSSRGGAEKLFF. The rearrangement joins TRBV20-1 to TRBJ1-4, with D possibly TRBD1 on 5 matching bases. The ends were cut back, 8 bases at V and 7 bases at J, with 14 bases in the middle. The CDR3 is made up of 12 amino acids. From germline, CDR1 is DFQATT and CDR2 SNEGSKA (reference sequence).

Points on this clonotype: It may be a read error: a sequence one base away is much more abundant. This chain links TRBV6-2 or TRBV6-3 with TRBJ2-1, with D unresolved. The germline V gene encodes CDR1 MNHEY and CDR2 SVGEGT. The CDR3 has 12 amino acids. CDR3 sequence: CASSYSYNEQSF. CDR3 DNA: TGTGCCAGCAGTTACTCTTACAATGAGCAGTCCTTC.

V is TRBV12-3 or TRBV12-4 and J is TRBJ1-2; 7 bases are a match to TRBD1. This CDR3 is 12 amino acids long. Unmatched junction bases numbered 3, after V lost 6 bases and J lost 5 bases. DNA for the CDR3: TGTGCCAGCAGGGACAGGAGTTATGGCTACACCTTC. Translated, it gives CASRDRSYGYTF.

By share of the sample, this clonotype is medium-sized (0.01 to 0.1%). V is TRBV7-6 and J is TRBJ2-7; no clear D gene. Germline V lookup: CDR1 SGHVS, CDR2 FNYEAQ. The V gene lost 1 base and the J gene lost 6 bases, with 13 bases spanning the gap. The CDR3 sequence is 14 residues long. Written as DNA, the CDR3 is TGTGCCAGCAGCTTAGGCGGCAGACTTGTCGAGCAGTACTTC. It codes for CASSLGGRLVEQYF.

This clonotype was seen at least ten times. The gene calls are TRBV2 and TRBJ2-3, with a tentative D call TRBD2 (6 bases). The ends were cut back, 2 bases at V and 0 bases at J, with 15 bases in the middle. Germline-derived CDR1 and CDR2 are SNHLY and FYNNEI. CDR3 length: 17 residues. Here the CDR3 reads CASSELGTAFSTDTQYF. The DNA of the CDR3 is TGTGCCAGCAGTGAACTCGGGACTGCCTTTAGCACAGATACGCAGTATTTT.

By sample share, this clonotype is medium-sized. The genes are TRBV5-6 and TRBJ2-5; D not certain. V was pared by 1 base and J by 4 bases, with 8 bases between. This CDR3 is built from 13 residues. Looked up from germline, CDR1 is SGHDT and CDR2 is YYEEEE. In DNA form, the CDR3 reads TGTGCCAGCAGCTTGACCGGTGGAGAGACCCAGTACTTC. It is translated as CASSLTGGETQYF.

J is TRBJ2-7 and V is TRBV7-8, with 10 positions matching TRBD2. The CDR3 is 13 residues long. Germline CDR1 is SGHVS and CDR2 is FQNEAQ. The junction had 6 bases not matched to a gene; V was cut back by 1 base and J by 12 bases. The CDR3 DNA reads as TGTGCCAGCAGCTTAGTGGCTAGCGGGAGAGGGTACTTC. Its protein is CASSLVASGRGYF.

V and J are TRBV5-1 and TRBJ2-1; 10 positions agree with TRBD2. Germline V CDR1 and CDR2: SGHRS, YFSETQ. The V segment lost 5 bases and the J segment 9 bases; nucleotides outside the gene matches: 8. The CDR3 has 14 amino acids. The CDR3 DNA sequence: TGCGCCAGCAGTCCGGGACTAGCGCGATCTGAGCAGTTCTTC. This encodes CASSPGLARSEQFF.

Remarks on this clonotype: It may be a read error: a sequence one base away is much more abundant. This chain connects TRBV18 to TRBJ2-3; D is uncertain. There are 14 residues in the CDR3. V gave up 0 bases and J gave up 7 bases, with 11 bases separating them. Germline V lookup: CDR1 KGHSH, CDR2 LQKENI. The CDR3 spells CASSPPYLGHTQYF. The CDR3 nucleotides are TGTGCCAGCTCACCACCGTACCTGGGCCATACGCAGTATTTT.

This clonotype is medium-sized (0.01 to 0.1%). CDR3 residues: CAISEGTGSPPYYGYTF. The CDR3 DNA sequence: TGTGCCATCAGTGAGGGGACAGGCTCACCACCTTACTATGGCTACACCTTC. The J gene is TRBJ1-2, the V gene TRBV10-3, with TRBD1 matching 8 bases. This CDR3 region has 17 residues. The ends lost 2 bases at V and 3 bases at J; junction bases unmatched: 11. Germline V gene data show CDR1 as ENHRY and CDR2 as SYGVKD.

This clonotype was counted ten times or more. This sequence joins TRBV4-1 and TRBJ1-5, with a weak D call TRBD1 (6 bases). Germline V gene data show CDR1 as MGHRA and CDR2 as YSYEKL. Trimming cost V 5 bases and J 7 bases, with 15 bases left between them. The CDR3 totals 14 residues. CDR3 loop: CASSIEQGGQPQHF. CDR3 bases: TGCGCCAGCAGCATCGAACAGGGAGGGCAGCCCCAGCATTTT.

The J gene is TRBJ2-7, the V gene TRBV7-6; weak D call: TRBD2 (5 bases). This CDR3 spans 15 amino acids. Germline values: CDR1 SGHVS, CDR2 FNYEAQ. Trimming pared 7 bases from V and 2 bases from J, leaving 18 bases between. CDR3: CASIIGLPRAYEQYF. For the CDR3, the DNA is TGTGCCAGCATTATAGGGCTCCCGAGGGCCTACGAGCAGTACTTC. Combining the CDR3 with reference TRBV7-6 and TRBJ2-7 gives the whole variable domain GAGVSQSPRYKVTKRGQDVALRCDPISGHVSLYWYRQALGQGPEFLTYFNYEAQQDKSGLPNDRFSAERPEGSISTLTIQRTEQRDSAMYRCASIIGLPRAYEQYFGPGTRLTVT.

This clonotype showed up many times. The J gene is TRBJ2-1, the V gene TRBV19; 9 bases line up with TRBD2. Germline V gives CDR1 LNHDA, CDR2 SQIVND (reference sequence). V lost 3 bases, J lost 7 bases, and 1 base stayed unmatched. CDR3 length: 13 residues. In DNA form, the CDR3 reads TGTGCCAGTAGTATGACTAGCGGTAATGAGCAGTTCTTC. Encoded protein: CASSMTSGNEQFF. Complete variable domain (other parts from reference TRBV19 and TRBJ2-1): DGGITQSPKYLFRKEGQNVTLSCEQNLNHDAMYWYRQDPGQGLRLIYYSQIVNDFQKGDIAEGYSVSREKKESFPLTVTSAQKNPTAFYLCASSMTSGNEQFFGPGTRLTVL.

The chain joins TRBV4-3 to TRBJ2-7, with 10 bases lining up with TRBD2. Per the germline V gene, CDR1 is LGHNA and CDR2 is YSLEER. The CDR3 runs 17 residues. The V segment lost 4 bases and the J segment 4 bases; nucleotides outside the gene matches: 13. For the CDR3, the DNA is TGCGCCAGCAGCCTTAGTGCGGGACTAGCGTCCGGTTACGAGCAGTACTTC. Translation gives CASSLSAGLASGYEQYF.

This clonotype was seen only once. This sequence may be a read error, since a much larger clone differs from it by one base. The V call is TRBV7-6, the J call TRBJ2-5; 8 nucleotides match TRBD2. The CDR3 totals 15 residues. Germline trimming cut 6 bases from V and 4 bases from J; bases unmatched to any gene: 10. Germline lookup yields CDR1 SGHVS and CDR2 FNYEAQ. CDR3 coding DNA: TGTGCCAGCAGTCCAGGACTAGCTGGGAGAGAGACCCAGTACTTC. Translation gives CASSPGLAGRETQYF.

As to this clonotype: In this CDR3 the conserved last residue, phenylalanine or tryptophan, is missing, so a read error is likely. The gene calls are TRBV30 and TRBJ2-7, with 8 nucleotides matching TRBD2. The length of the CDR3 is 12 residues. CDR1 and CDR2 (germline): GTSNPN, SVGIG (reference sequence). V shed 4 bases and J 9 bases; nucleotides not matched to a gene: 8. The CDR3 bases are TGTGCCTGGAACGGGCTAGCGGGTGGGCAGTACCTC. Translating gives CAWNGLAGGQYL.

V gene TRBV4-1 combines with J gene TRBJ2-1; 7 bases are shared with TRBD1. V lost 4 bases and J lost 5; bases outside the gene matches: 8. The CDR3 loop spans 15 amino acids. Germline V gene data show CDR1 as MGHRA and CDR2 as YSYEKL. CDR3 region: CASSPQDRPDNEQFF. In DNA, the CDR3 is TGCGCCAGCAGCCCACAGGACAGGCCCGACAATGAGCAGTTCTTC.

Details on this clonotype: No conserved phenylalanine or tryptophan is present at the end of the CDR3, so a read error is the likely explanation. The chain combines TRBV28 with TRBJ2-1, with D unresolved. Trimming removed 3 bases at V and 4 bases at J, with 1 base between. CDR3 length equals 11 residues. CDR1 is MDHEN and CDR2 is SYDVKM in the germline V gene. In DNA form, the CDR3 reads TGTGCCAGCAGTTTGTACAATGAGCAGTTCTCC. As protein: CASSLYNEQFS.

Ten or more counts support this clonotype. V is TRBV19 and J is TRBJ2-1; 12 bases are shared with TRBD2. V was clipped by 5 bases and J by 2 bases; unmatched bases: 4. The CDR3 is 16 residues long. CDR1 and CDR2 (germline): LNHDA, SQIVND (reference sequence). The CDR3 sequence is CASSLGLAGPYNEQFF. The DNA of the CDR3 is TGTGCCAGTAGTCTCGGACTAGCGGGGCCCTACAATGAGCAGTTCTTC.